Listed here are 13 T cell receptor beta chains from one sample, sequenced in a study of CD8 T cells in Susac syndrome. Random hexamers primed reverse transcription of about 0.5 to 1 ug RNA. TCRdb passed the immunoSEQ multiplex PCR reads through MiXCR, listing each CDR3 protein once. The sample has more than 70,000 distinct CDR3 sequences; around nine tenths are singletons. Input material: CD8+ T cells from PBMCs. The receptors derive from a human donor with multiple sclerosis.

The chain employs TRBV21-1 and TRBJ1-2; TRBD1, the table's D call, lacks a check against the DNA. TRBV21-1 is given as a pseudogene. This CDR3 comprises 16 residues. The CDR3 is CASSIRGRWRRYGYTF. In DNA, the CDR3 is TGTGCCAGCAGCATCCGGGGCCGGTGGCGGCGTTATGGCTACACCTTC.

V is TRBV27 and J is TRBJ2-7, with D hard to call. V lost 8 bases and J 10 bases, leaving 18 bases between the germline ends. CDR1 is MNHEY, CDR2 SMNVEV, per germline (reference sequence). This CDR3 region has 12 residues. CDR3 DNA sequence: TGTGCCAGCTCCCCCAATCTAAGAGAACAGTACTTC. Residues: CASSPNLREQYF.

This chain joins TRBV7-6 and TRBJ1-1, with 8 bases fitting TRBD1. Germline V gene sequence: CDR1 SGHVS, CDR2 FNYEAQ. The CDR3 is 15 amino acids. Losses at the gene ends were 4 bases for V and 0 bases for J; bases not matched to a gene: 4. The CDR3 spells CASSSGGWMNTEAFF. CDR3 DNA: TGTGCCAGCAGCTCAGGGGGCTGGATGAACACTGAAGCTTTCTTT.

This chain links TRBV7-8 with TRBJ2-5, with 8 bases matching TRBD2. Germline V gives CDR1 SGHVS, CDR2 FQNEAQ. The CDR3 is 15 amino acids. The J segment lost 5 bases and the V segment lost 7 bases, leaving 12 bases of the junction unmatched. The CDR3 bases are TGTGCCAGCACCCCAGGTGGACTAGCCCGCGAGACCCAGTACTTC. This sequence encodes CASTPGGLARETQYF.

This clonotype was recorded only once. V gene TRBV10-2 combines with J gene TRBJ2-4, with D hard to call. Germline assignment: CDR1 WSHSY and CDR2 SAAADI. Trimming took 6 bases from V and 4 from J, leaving 13 bases between them. The CDR3 loop spans 14 amino acids. The CDR3 coding sequence is TGCGCCAGCAGGGATACGGACGGGAAAAACATTCAGTACTTC. Translating it yields CASRDTDGKNIQYF.

The gene calls are TRBV29-1 and TRBJ2-7; D unresolved. The ends were cut back, 4 bases at V and 5 bases at J, with 6 bases in the middle. CDR1 SQVTM and CDR2 ANQGSEA come from the germline V gene. This CDR3 region has 10 residues. The CDR3 DNA reads as TGCAGCGTTGGAGCCAACGAGCAGTACTTC. This codes for CSVGANEQYF.

The gene calls are TRBV6-1 and TRBJ2-1; D perhaps matches TRBD2 (6 bases). Germline V gives CDR1 MNHNS, CDR2 SASEGT. The CDR3 spans 10 residues. Trimming pared 5 bases from V and 12 bases from J, leaving 8 bases between. The CDR3 DNA is TGTGCCAGCAGTAGCGGGCCGCAGTTCTTC. It yields the protein CASSSGPQFF.

Note on this clonotype: The junction departs from germline at one end; a sequencing error may be responsible. The J gene is TRBJ1-4, the V gene TRBV9; D uncertain. Germline V gene sequence: CDR1 SGDLS, CDR2 YYNGEE. The CDR3 runs to 13 residues. The CDR3 nucleotides are TGTGCCAGCAGCGAAGAAACTGATGAAAAACTGTTTTTT. Its translation: CASSEETDEKLFF.

The J gene is TRBJ2-3, the V gene TRBV27; D could derive from TRBD1 or TRBD2 (6 bases each). Germline-derived CDR1 and CDR2 are MNHEY and SMNVEV (reference sequence). CDR3 length equals 16 residues. V shed 5 bases and J shed 1 base, with 16 bases lying between them. This CDR3 reads CASSIPPGAGTDTQYF. CDR3 DNA: TGTGCCAGCAGTATTCCCCCGGGGGCCGGCACAGATACGCAGTATTTT.

This clonotype was counted a single time. The rearrangement uses TRBV25-1 and TRBJ2-5; D is tentatively TRBD1 or TRBD2 (5 bases each). CDR1 and CDR2 from the germline V gene are MGHDK and SYGVNS. This CDR3 contains 13 residues. Trimming stripped 4 bases from V and 7 bases from J, with 13 bases between. The CDR3 reads CASSGRGRGTQYF. The CDR3 DNA is TGTGCCAGCAGTGGCCGGGGCCGGGGGACCCAGTACTTC. Looking up the rest from reference TRBV25-1 and TRBJ2-5 gives the full variable domain: EADIYQTPRYLVIGTGKKITLECSQTMGHDKMYWYQQDPGMELHLIHYSYGVNSTEKGDLSSESTVSRIRTEHFPLTLESARPSHTSQYLCASSGRGRGTQYFGPGTRLLVL.

The rearrangement links TRBV5-6 to TRBJ1-1, with a weak D call TRBD1 (5 bases). Germline-derived CDR1 and CDR2 are SGHDT and YYEEEE. CDR3 length: 17 amino acids. V was pared by 1 base and J by 0 bases, with 16 bases between. CDR3 sequence reads: CASSLLGPGPMNTEAFF. The CDR3 DNA reads as TGTGCCAGCAGCTTGTTGGGGCCAGGGCCCATGAACACTGAAGCTTTCTTT.

V usage is TRBV10-3 and J usage is TRBJ1-1, with D possibly being TRBD1 (5 bases). The germline CDR1 and CDR2 sequences are ENHRY and SYGVKD. The CDR3 length is 16 residues. V was shortened by 6 bases and J by 0 bases, with 17 bases between the two germline ends. The CDR3 nucleotides read TGTGCCATCAGCGAGACGGGACCGACTATGAACACTGAAGCTTTCTTT. It is translated as CAISETGPTMNTEAFF.

The table lists this clonotype with a few counts. The chain uses TRBV5-1 and TRBJ2-5; TRBD1 aligns across 7 bases. The CDR3 loop spans 13 amino acids. V shed 5 bases and J 5 bases; nucleotides not matched to a gene: 6. The germline CDR1 and CDR2 sequences are SGHRS and YFSETQ. The CDR3 coding sequence is TGCGCCAGCAGACCGGGACAGAGGGAGACCCAGTACTTC. This codes for CASRPGQRETQYF. Complete variable domain (other parts from reference TRBV5-1 and TRBJ2-5): KAGVTQTPRYLIKTRGQQVTLSCSPISGHRSVSWYQQTPGQGLQFLFEYFSETQRNKGNFPGRFSGRQFSNSRSEMNVSTLELGDSALYLCASRPGQRETQYFGPGTRLLVL.